Here is one T cell receptor (beta chain) with its context. Its target is unknown. The data were obtained in a study of cytomegalovirus exposure and HLA in healthy donors. The PCR contained 60 Vbeta and 13 Jbeta primers. Methods used by the authors: Around 80 million unique TCR beta chains, about 11 million of them shared, were counted by a later analysis. Generated by immunoSEQ multiplex PCR, the TCRdb table keeps only in-frame clones and is missing some. V and J calls plus clone size are reproduced from that table; the DNA served to infer D and trimming. The profile shows more than 90,000 clones, 76% of them singletons. The study's findings and limits: The availability of immune exposure information extended only to CMV serostatus. The CMV antigen specificity of three CMV-associated chains was confirmed through in vitro analysis. There were 150 to 200 TCR beta chains listed as cytomegalovirus-associated.

Sequenced material: PBMCs. This receptor was obtained from a man aged 45 to 65 in good health and CMV-seropositive.

The CDR3 DNA sequence: TGTGCCAGCAGTCTCCCCGGGACATCCTGGGGTGGGACTGAAGCTTTCTTT. It encodes CASSLPGTSWGGTEAFF. The chain uses TRBV7-6 and TRBJ1-1, with D perhaps matching TRBD1 (6 bases). V dropped 6 bases and J dropped 5 bases, with 25 bases sitting between them. The length of the CDR3 is 17 residues. Germline CDR1 is SGHVS and CDR2 is FNYEAQ.